A selection of T cell receptor beta chains follows, all from one sample in a study of human T cells and chemical hapten exposure. MiXCR, applied by TCRdb to the 5' RACE reads, yields one record per CDR3 protein. The sample includes under 150,000 distinct CDR3 sequences, around a fifth of them seen just once. The receptors originated from a human donor in good health. Both conserved end residues are part of each CDR3. Each record gives: CDR3 DNA, CDR3 protein, J gene, V gene, clone size, CDR3 length, D gene. A D gene is named only where the DNA matches it firmly. Not every row has a clone size; where given, it reads once, few, many or a size class.

cdr3_nt: TGTGCCAGCAGCGAGAGGGCCCCGGCGCCTGAAGCTTTCTTT; cdr3_aa: CASSERAPAPEAFF; j_call: TRBJ1-1; v_call: TRBV5-4; clone_size: few; cdr3_length: 14; d_call: -
cdr3_nt: TGCAGCGTTGGTAGCGGTACCACAGATACGCAGTATTTT; cdr3_aa: CSVGSGTTDTQYF; j_call: TRBJ2-3; v_call: TRBV29-1; clone_size: few; cdr3_length: 13; d_call: -
cdr3_nt: TGTGCCAGCAGCAGCCTCCGGGACAAGTACGAGCAGTACTTC; cdr3_aa: CASSSLRDKYEQYF; j_call: TRBJ2-7; v_call: TRBV11-2; clone_size: few; cdr3_length: 14; d_call: -
cdr3_nt: TGCGCCAGCAGCTTGGATTTCGCCGGGGAGCTGTTTTTT; cdr3_aa: CASSLDFAGELFF; j_call: TRBJ2-2; v_call: TRBV5-1; clone_size: few; cdr3_length: 13; d_call: -
cdr3_nt: TGTGCCAGCTTCGAGACCCCGGGACAGAGGGGGAGCTACACCTTC; cdr3_aa: CASFETPGQRGSYTF; j_call: TRBJ1-2; v_call: TRBV2; clone_size: -; cdr3_length: 15; d_call: TRBD1
cdr3_nt: TGCGCCAGCAGCCCTGGGACAGCCTCCTACGAGCAGTACTTC; cdr3_aa: CASSPGTASYEQYF; j_call: TRBJ2-7; v_call: TRBV5-1; clone_size: -; cdr3_length: 14; d_call: TRBD1
cdr3_nt: TGCGCCAGCAGCTTGGGGGGCACTCCGAATGAAAAACTGTTTTTT; cdr3_aa: CASSLGGTPNEKLFF; j_call: TRBJ1-4; v_call: TRBV5-1; clone_size: -; cdr3_length: 15; d_call: -
cdr3_nt: TGTGCCAGCAGCTTAGGGGACAGGGAGAATCAGCCCCAGCATTTT; cdr3_aa: CASSLGDRENQPQHF; j_call: TRBJ1-5; v_call: TRBV7-9; clone_size: few; cdr3_length: 15; d_call: TRBD1
cdr3_nt: TGTGCCGGCCGGGACAGGGGAGGCGAGCAGTACTTC; cdr3_aa: CAGRDRGGEQYF; j_call: TRBJ2-7; v_call: TRBV2; clone_size: -; cdr3_length: 12; d_call: TRBD1
cdr3_nt: TGTGCCAGCAGGGGAGAGCGCTCAGATACGCAGTATTTT; cdr3_aa: CASRGERSDTQYF; j_call: TRBJ2-3; v_call: TRBV28; clone_size: -; cdr3_length: 13; d_call: -
cdr3_nt: TGTGCCAGCAGCCAAGGGCAGGGGCCGAACACTGAAGCTTTCTTT; cdr3_aa: CASSQGQGPNTEAFF; j_call: TRBJ1-1; v_call: TRBV4-2; clone_size: few; cdr3_length: 15; d_call: -
cdr3_nt: TGTGCCAGCAGCTCCACCATCGCTCAAAGCGGGGACAGGGCCCCCAATGAGCAGTTCTTC; cdr3_aa: CASSSTIAQSGDRAPNEQFF; j_call: TRBJ2-1; v_call: TRBV7-9; clone_size: many; cdr3_length: 20; d_call: TRBD1
cdr3_nt: TGCGCCAGCGCCACTAGCGGGAGGTCAGATACGCAGTATTTT; cdr3_aa: CASATSGRSDTQYF; j_call: TRBJ2-3; v_call: TRBV10-2; clone_size: few; cdr3_length: 14; d_call: TRBD2
cdr3_nt: TGTGCCATCAGTGACCCGCATATGGGGGGAGTGTCAGATACGCAGTATTTT; cdr3_aa: CAISDPHMGGVSDTQYF; j_call: TRBJ2-3; v_call: TRBV10-3; clone_size: few; cdr3_length: 17; d_call: -
cdr3_nt: TGTGCCAGCAGTCCTCGACACCACTCGAGGAACACTGAAGCTTTCTTT; cdr3_aa: CASSPRHHSRNTEAFF; j_call: TRBJ1-1; v_call: TRBV28; clone_size: many; cdr3_length: 16; d_call: -
cdr3_nt: TGTGCCAGCAGCGTCGAGGGGACAGGGGTTTGGGACGAGCAGTACTTC; cdr3_aa: CASSVEGTGVWDEQYF; j_call: TRBJ2-7; v_call: TRBV9; clone_size: few; cdr3_length: 16; d_call: TRBD1
cdr3_nt: TGTGCCAGCAGCGATCGGGACGCCAGGGCTAATGAAAAACTGTTTTTT; cdr3_aa: CASSDRDARANEKLFF; j_call: TRBJ1-4; v_call: TRBV3-1; clone_size: -; cdr3_length: 16; d_call: -
cdr3_nt: TGTGCCAGCAGCCTGACAGGGATGGCGGGCACTGAAGCTTTCTTT; cdr3_aa: CASSLTGMAGTEAFF; j_call: TRBJ1-1; v_call: TRBV5-4; clone_size: -; cdr3_length: 15; d_call: TRBD1
cdr3_nt: TGTGCCAGCAGTTACGGACAGGGGTTCCAAGAGACCCAGTACTTC; cdr3_aa: CASSYGQGFQETQYF; j_call: TRBJ2-5; v_call: TRBV6-5; clone_size: few; cdr3_length: 15; d_call: TRBD1
cdr3_nt: TGCGCCAGCAGCTTGACGGGGACCCCCGGGGAGCTGTTTTTT; cdr3_aa: CASSLTGTPGELFF; j_call: TRBJ2-2; v_call: TRBV5-1; clone_size: -; cdr3_length: 14; d_call: -
cdr3_nt: TGCGCCAGCAGCCAGATGCTCACTAGCGGAATCACAGATACGCAGTATTTT; cdr3_aa: CASSQMLTSGITDTQYF; j_call: TRBJ2-3; v_call: TRBV4-1; clone_size: -; cdr3_length: 17; d_call: TRBD2
cdr3_nt: TGTGCCAGCAGTACCGATAGCCGGGACAGGGGGAGAGGCTACACCTTC; cdr3_aa: CASSTDSRDRGRGYTF; j_call: TRBJ1-2; v_call: TRBV28; clone_size: few; cdr3_length: 16; d_call: TRBD1
cdr3_nt: TGTGCCAGCAGTGAACCCACAGGGTATAGCAATCAGCCCCAGCATTTT; cdr3_aa: CASSEPTGYSNQPQHF; j_call: TRBJ1-5; v_call: TRBV6-1; clone_size: -; cdr3_length: 16; d_call: -
cdr3_nt: TGTGCCAGCAGTTACAGGCCCCCTGGGGCCAACGTCCTGACTTTC; cdr3_aa: CASSYRPPGANVLTF; j_call: TRBJ2-6; v_call: TRBV6-5; clone_size: few; cdr3_length: 15; d_call: -
cdr3_nt: TGTGCCAGCAGCTCCGACAGGGCACCAGATACGCAGTATTTT; cdr3_aa: CASSSDRAPDTQYF; j_call: TRBJ2-3; v_call: TRBV11-1; clone_size: -; cdr3_length: 14; d_call: TRBD1
cdr3_nt: TGCAGTGCTAGAGACGCTCCCTACGAGCAGTACTTC; cdr3_aa: CSARDAPYEQYF; j_call: TRBJ2-7; v_call: TRBV20-1; clone_size: few; cdr3_length: 12; d_call: -
cdr3_nt: TGCAGCGCACGAACAGGGATTGCCTACGAGCAGTACTTC; cdr3_aa: CSARTGIAYEQYF; j_call: TRBJ2-7; v_call: TRBV29-1; clone_size: -; cdr3_length: 13; d_call: -
cdr3_nt: TGTGCCTGGAACTATATTTCCGGACCGAGGAACACTGAAGCTTTCTTT; cdr3_aa: CAWNYISGPRNTEAFF; j_call: TRBJ1-1; v_call: TRBV30; clone_size: few; cdr3_length: 16; d_call: -
cdr3_nt: TGTGCCAGCAGTTACGGGGGGAACACTGAAGCTTTCTTT; cdr3_aa: CASSYGGNTEAFF; j_call: TRBJ1-1; v_call: TRBV6-5; clone_size: few; cdr3_length: 13; d_call: -
cdr3_nt: TGTGCCAGCAGCGTAGTGGCAGGGACCTCCTACAATGAGCAGTTCTTC; cdr3_aa: CASSVVAGTSYNEQFF; j_call: TRBJ2-1; v_call: TRBV9; clone_size: -; cdr3_length: 16; d_call: -
cdr3_nt: TGTGCCAGCATCCGGGGAAACACTGAAGCTTTCTTT; cdr3_aa: CASIRGNTEAFF; j_call: TRBJ1-1; v_call: TRBV6-5; clone_size: few; cdr3_length: 12; d_call: -
cdr3_nt: TGTGCCAGCAGTTTATCGAGGGTAGGGGGCTTAGCTTTCTTT; cdr3_aa: CASSLSRVGGLAFF; j_call: TRBJ1-1; v_call: TRBV27; clone_size: few; cdr3_length: 14; d_call: TRBD1